Each of the 28 T cell receptor beta chains below was sequenced from the same sample in a study of T cells in Graves' hyperthyroidism and ophthalmopathy. There were TCR beta CDR3 regions amplified from RNA transcripts. The HTBI primer set served for first-round RT-PCR of the TCR CDR3. TCRdb independently ran MiXCR on the multiplex PCR reads; one entry per CDR3 protein. This table holds over 650,000 distinct CDR3 sequences, just under 45% found once. The sample comprised peripheral blood or thyroid tissue (not recorded which). Source of these receptors: an adult man with Graves' disease, either hyperthyroidism or ophthalmopathy (not recorded which).

This chain connects TRBV6-4 to TRBJ1-2, with TRBD1 as a possible D gene (6 bases). V was pared by 4 bases and J by 5 bases, with 14 bases between. Germline lookup yields CDR1 MRHNA and CDR2 SNTAGT. The CDR3 is 14 amino acids. CDR3 coding DNA: TGTGCCAGCAGTGGACCGACCGGGACATATGGCTACACCTTC. It is translated as CASSGPTGTYGYTF.

This sequence joins TRBV7-8 and TRBJ2-7, with 9 bases fitting TRBD1. Germline V gives CDR1 SGHVS, CDR2 FQNEAQ. The CDR3 runs to 15 residues. V shed 6 bases and J 2 bases; nucleotides not matched to a gene: 8. CDR3 sequence: CASSDGWTGAYEQYF. The CDR3 bases are TGTGCCAGCAGTGACGGCTGGACAGGGGCCTACGAGCAGTACTTC.

This clonotype was seen a few times. This sequence may be a read error, since a much larger clone differs from it by one base. The limits of the CDR3 on the DNA are not certain, so only TCRdb's listed CDR3 is given. This rearrangement joins TRBV7-2 to TRBJ2-7; whether TRBD2, the table's D call, matches the DNA was not checked. CDR1 is SGHTA, CDR2 FQGNSA, per germline. The CDR3 is 15 amino acids in total, end residues counted. CDR3 sequence: CASSFGSGSRYEQCF.

This clonotype has a handful of counts. The rearrangement joins TRBV20-1 to TRBJ2-7, with TRBD1 matching 8 bases. The CDR3 loop spans 16 amino acids. The germline gives CDR1 DFQATT, CDR2 SNEGSKA (reference sequence). V trimming: 3 bases; J trimming: 0 bases; junction bases outside the gene matches: 10. The CDR3 DNA follows: TGCAGTGCTAGGCAGGGGGCAATTCACCTCTCCTACGAGCAGTACTTC. Translation: CSARQGAIHLSYEQYF.

This clonotype was observed at least ten times. V gene TRBV19 combines with J gene TRBJ1-6; D possibly corresponds to TRBD1 (6 bases). CDR3 length equals 14 residues. The germline CDR1 and CDR2 sequences are LNHDA and SQIVND (reference sequence). Trimming took 5 bases from V and 5 from J, leaving 10 bases between them. The chain's CDR3 is CASSGQLNNSPLHF. The CDR3 DNA sequence: TGTGCCAGTAGTGGACAGCTTAATAATTCACCCCTCCACTTT.

The rearrangement uses TRBV2 and TRBJ1-6, with D possibly being TRBD1 (5 bases). Trimming pared 8 bases from V and 5 bases from J, leaving 10 bases between. Germline V gives CDR1 SNHLY, CDR2 FYNNEI. The CDR3 is 13 amino acids. The CDR3 sequence: CASLRGDNSPLHF. The CDR3 bases are TGTGCCAGCTTGCGAGGGGATAATTCACCCCTCCACTTT.

A few counts support this clonotype. This chain uses TRBV10-2 with TRBJ2-3; 7 nucleotides align to TRBD2. V shed 8 bases, J shed 7 bases, and the junction held 12 bases outside the gene matches. Germline CDR1 is WSHSY and CDR2 is SAAADI. The CDR3 is made up of 14 amino acids. CDR3 bases: TGCGCCAGCGGGGGGGATACGGGGGGTAATACGCAGTATTTT. The encoded protein is CASGGDTGGNTQYF.

The CDR3: CASSDTGSQPQHF. In DNA form, the CDR3 reads TGTGCCAGCAGTGATACAGGGTCACAGCCCCAGCATTTT. The chain combines TRBV2 with TRBJ1-5, with D possibly matching TRBD1 (6 bases). This CDR3 is 13 amino acids long. Germline V CDR1 and CDR2: SNHLY, FYNNEI. Between the trimmed V and J ends, which lost 3 bases and 7 bases, there was a span of 10 bases.

Notes on this clonotype: A read error is possible here, since a much larger clone lies one base away. The chain recombines TRBV10-3 with TRBJ1-1, with D hard to call. The CDR3 has 14 residues. Germline CDR1 reads ENHRY; CDR2 reads SYGVKD. V lost 3 bases to trimming and J lost 3 bases, with 11 bases between them. The CDR3 nucleotides read TGTGCCATCAGTGAACCAGGCTTGGACACTGAAGCTTTCTTT. Protein: CAISEPGLDTEAFF.

The V call is TRBV14, the J call TRBJ2-2; a weak D match, TRBD1 (6 bases). The germline gives CDR1 SGHDN, CDR2 FVKESK. CDR3 length equals 14 residues. V lost 1 base to trimming and J lost 7 bases, with 10 bases between them. The CDR3 bases are TGTGCCAGCAGCCAAGCTGGGGGCCACGGGGAGCTGTTTTTT. Translated: CASSQAGGHGELFF.

In its sample, this clonotype was seen a few times. The V call is TRBV19, the J call TRBJ1-5, with D possibly matching TRBD1 (6 bases). Germline CDR1 and CDR2: LNHDA and SQIVND (reference sequence). The CDR3 sequence is 14 residues long. V was trimmed by 6 bases and J by 6 bases, leaving 15 bases between them. The CDR3 is CASRPTGMTQPQHF. CDR3 in DNA: TGTGCCAGTAGACCAACAGGGATGACTCAGCCCCAGCATTTT.

This clonotype showed up many times. The CDR3 sequence: CSVETGRNQETQYF. The CDR3 DNA sequence: TGCAGCGTTGAGACAGGGCGAAACCAAGAGACCCAGTACTTC. This chain connects TRBV29-1 to TRBJ2-5; TRBD1 matches at 7 bases. CDR1 SQVTM and CDR2 ANQGSEA come from the germline V gene. The CDR3 consists of 14 residues. The trim removed 3 bases at V and 0 bases at J, leaving 4 bases unmatched.

This clonotype was recorded at least ten times. The V call is TRBV2, the J call TRBJ2-6; D ambiguous. This CDR3 contains 14 residues. Germline V gene lookup returns CDR1 SNHLY and CDR2 FYNNEI. V was pared by 6 bases and J by 0 bases, with 6 bases between. CDR3 DNA: TGTGCCAGCAGAGATAGCTCTGGGGCCAACGTCCTGACTTTC. This gives the protein CASRDSSGANVLTF.

On this clonotype: It may be a read error: a sequence one base away is much more abundant. The gene calls are TRBV10-3 and TRBJ1-5; TRBD1 aligns across 8 bases. CDR1 and CDR2 from the germline V gene are ENHRY and SYGVKD. The CDR3 contains 13 residues. CDR3 region: CAIRTGDNRPQHF. As DNA, the CDR3 is TGTGCCATCAGGACAGGGGACAATCGGCCCCAGCATTTT.

V gene TRBV5-5 combines with J gene TRBJ2-3; TRBD2 might be the D (5 bases). Germline loops: CDR1 SGHKS, CDR2 YYEKEE (reference sequence). V was pared by 4 bases and J by 0 bases, with 15 bases between. CDR3 size: 16 residues. The CDR3 DNA is TGTGCCAGCAGCCAAGATTTGGCTAGCAGCACAGATACGCAGTATTTT. It translates to CASSQDLASSTDTQYF.

At least ten counts were recorded for this clonotype. The CDR3 DNA is TGTGCCAGCAGCTTAGAGGGGGGACAAGGCAATCAGCCCCAGCATTTT. Protein product: CASSLEGGQGNQPQHF. The chain joins TRBV7-8 to TRBJ1-5; a weak D match, TRBD1 (6 bases). CDR1 and CDR2 (germline): SGHVS, FQNEAQ. The CDR3 has 16 amino acids. Trimming took off 1 base at V and 2 bases at J, with 12 bases between the two ends.

The chain combines TRBV20-1 with TRBJ2-7; the D gene is possibly TRBD1 (6 bases). With 5 bases removed from V and 6 bases from J, the gap between germline ends came to 20 bases. The germline CDR1 and CDR2 sequences are DFQATT and SNEGSKA (reference sequence). The CDR3 spans 14 residues. The chain's CDR3 is CSAAHIMTGTEQYF. The CDR3 DNA reads as TGCAGTGCTGCTCACATTATGACAGGTACCGAGCAGTACTTC.

The J gene is TRBJ2-5, the V gene TRBV7-9, with a weak D call TRBD2 (6 bases). Trimming stripped 3 bases from V and 2 bases from J, with 7 bases between. The CDR3 sequence is 13 residues long. CDR1 is SEHNR, CDR2 FQNEAQ, per germline (reference sequence). CDR3 sequence (DNA): TGTGCCAGCAGCTTTGGACTACAAGAGACCCAGTACTTC. Protein product: CASSFGLQETQYF.

This clonotype was seen many times. J is TRBJ1-4 and V is TRBV2; D call uncertain. The CDR3 contains 13 residues. V was clipped by 4 bases and J by 4 bases, with 7 bases between them. Germline CDR1 reads SNHLY; CDR2 reads FYNNEI. CDR3 protein: CASSAGHNEKLFF. CDR3 nucleotide sequence: TGTGCCAGCAGTGCGGGTCATAATGAAAAACTGTTTTTT.

J is TRBJ1-1 and V is TRBV7-9; D is undetermined. CDR1 is SEHNR, CDR2 FQNEAQ, per germline (reference sequence). The CDR3 spans 15 residues. Trimming removed 3 bases from V and 1 base from J, with 12 bases in between. In DNA form, the CDR3 reads TGTGCCAGCAGCTTGGATCCCCTAACGAACACTGAAGCTTTCTTT. Amino acids: CASSLDPLTNTEAFF.

There are many counts of this clonotype. V is TRBV5-8 and J is TRBJ1-1, with D uncertain. CDR3 length: 13 amino acids. Germline values: CDR1 SGHTS, CDR2 YDEGEE. V was shortened by 1 base and J by 4 bases, with 8 bases between the two germline ends. CDR3 protein: CASSLMGGTEAFF. CDR3 DNA: TGTGCCAGCAGCTTGATGGGTGGCACTGAAGCTTTCTTT.

This clonotype was observed a single time. The V call is TRBV24-1, the J call TRBJ2-5; 8 bases align to TRBD1. The V and J ends lost 4 bases and 6 bases, in that order; junction bases with no gene match: 6. CDR1 and CDR2 from the germline V gene are KGHDR and SFDVKD. This CDR3 is built from 14 residues. The CDR3 nucleotides are TGTGCCACCAGTGACCTGCAGGGGGCACAGACCCAGTACTTC. This gives the protein CATSDLQGAQTQYF.

Worth noting for this clonotype: A read error is possible here, since a much larger clone lies one base away. The chain has TRBV28 and TRBJ1-2; tentatively, D is TRBD1 (6 bases). CDR3 length equals 15 residues. V was cut by 7 bases and J by 0 bases, with 15 bases left in between. In germline, CDR1 is MDHEN, CDR2 SYDVKM. The CDR3 protein is CASTGASTTNYGYTF. DNA of the CDR3: TGTGCCAGCACGGGGGCTAGCACCACTAACTATGGCTACACCTTC.

The CDR3 reads CASSFGTEGGYTF. DNA of the CDR3: TGTGCCAGCAGCTTTGGGACAGAGGGCGGCTACACCTTC. The chain combines TRBV24-1 with TRBJ1-2, with 7 positions matching TRBD1. CDR3 size: 13 residues. V was clipped by 11 bases and J by 8 bases; unmatched bases: 13. Germline lookup yields CDR1 KGHDR and CDR2 SFDVKD.

This clonotype was seen more than once but under ten times. The chain recombines TRBV19 with TRBJ2-3, with D hard to call. CDR1 and CDR2 from the germline V gene are LNHDA and SQIVND (reference sequence). This CDR3 contains 13 residues. The ends were cut back, 1 base at V and 0 bases at J, with 2 bases in the middle. CDR3 amino acids: CASSIASTDTQYF. CDR3 nucleotides: TGTGCCAGTAGTATAGCCAGCACAGATACGCAGTATTTT.

Concerning this clonotype itself: Given the absence of the conserved phenylalanine or tryptophan at the CDR3 end, a read error is likely. The CDR3 nucleotides read TGTGCCAGCAGCTTAACTCGGGTCACCGGGGAGCTGTTTTCT. Residues: CASSLTRVTGELFS. The V gene is TRBV7-8, the J gene TRBJ2-2; D is unresolved. Per the germline V gene, CDR1 is SGHVS and CDR2 is FQNEAQ. The V end was cut by 2 bases, the J end by 4 bases, with 8 bases between. The CDR3 contains 14 residues.

This clonotype has a count of ten or more. The V call is TRBV2, the J call TRBJ1-1; D is unresolved. The V end was cut by 4 bases, the J end by 1 base, with 7 bases between. Germline-derived CDR1 and CDR2 are SNHLY and FYNNEI. CDR3 length equals 13 residues. The DNA for the CDR3 is TGTGCCAGCAGTGCGGCAGGGAACACTGAAGCTTTCTTT. Translated, it gives CASSAAGNTEAFF.

This clonotype was found a few times. The V call is TRBV7-8, the J call TRBJ1-1, with 8 bases matching TRBD1. This CDR3 is built from 16 residues. V shed 5 bases and J 5 bases; nucleotides not matched to a gene: 13. CDR1 is SGHVS, CDR2 FQNEAQ, per germline. CDR3 bases: TGTGCCAGCAGCGTTGATAGGACAGGGCGTCGAACTGAAGCTTTCTTT. Translating it yields CASSVDRTGRRTEAFF.